This T cell receptor beta chain was sequenced in a study of T cell repertoires in cytomegalovirus infection. Study conclusions and caveats: HLA-C-restricted CMV clonotypes gave the most frequent clonotype in two of eight donors.

A word on this clonotype: Its antigen is as yet unknown.

CDR1 is SGHVS and CDR2 is FNYEAQ in the germline V gene. Trimming cost V 2 bases and J 8 bases, with 16 bases left between them. The CDR3 covers 16 residues. Each CDR3 protein is one row after TCRdb ran MiXCR on the reads. The table has 750,000 to 950,000 distinct CDR3 sequences, about 29% seen once; the top ten hold around 13%. This sequence originates from a human donor in good health (CMV status not recorded). Some clones in this sample may be carry-over from other donors' samples. The V gene is TRBV7-6, the J gene TRBJ1-6; no clear D. This sample comprised cultured CD8+ T cells from PBMCs, obtained from culture after CMV antigen stimulation. The CDR3 bases are TGTGCCAGCAGCTTATTAGCAGCAGATGCCTATTCACCCCTCCACTTT. Amino acid sequence: CASSLLAADAYSPLHF.